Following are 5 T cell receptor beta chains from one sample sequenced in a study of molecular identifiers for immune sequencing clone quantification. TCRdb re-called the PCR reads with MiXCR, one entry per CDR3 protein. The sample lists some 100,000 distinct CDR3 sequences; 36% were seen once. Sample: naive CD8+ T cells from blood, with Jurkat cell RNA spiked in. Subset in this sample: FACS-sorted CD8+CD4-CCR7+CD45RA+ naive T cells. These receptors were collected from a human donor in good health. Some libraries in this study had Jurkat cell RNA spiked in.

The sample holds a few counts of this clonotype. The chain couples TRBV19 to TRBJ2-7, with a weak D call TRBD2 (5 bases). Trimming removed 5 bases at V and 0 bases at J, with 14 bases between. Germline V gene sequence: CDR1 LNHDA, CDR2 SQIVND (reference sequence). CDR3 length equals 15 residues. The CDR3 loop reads CASSAHGNPSYEQYF. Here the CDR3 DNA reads TGTGCCAGTAGTGCACACGGGAACCCCTCCTACGAGCAGTACTTC.

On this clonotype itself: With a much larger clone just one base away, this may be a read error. CDR3 residues: CASSGQGYEPYF. In nucleotides, the CDR3 is TGTGCCAGCAGCGGACAGGGGTACGAGCCGTACTTC. This chain links TRBV27 with TRBJ2-7; 9 bases line up with TRBD1. From germline, CDR1 is MNHEY and CDR2 SMNVEV (reference sequence). The CDR3 totals 12 residues.

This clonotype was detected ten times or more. DNA of the CDR3: TGTGCCAGCAGTTCACGACAGGGAAGTCAGCCCCAGCATTTT. As protein: CASSSRQGSQPQHF. V is TRBV27 and J is TRBJ1-5, with 7 bases matching TRBD1. The CDR3 is made up of 14 amino acids. The trim removed 4 bases at V and 6 bases at J, leaving 6 bases unmatched. Germline CDR1 is MNHEY and CDR2 is SMNVEV (reference sequence).

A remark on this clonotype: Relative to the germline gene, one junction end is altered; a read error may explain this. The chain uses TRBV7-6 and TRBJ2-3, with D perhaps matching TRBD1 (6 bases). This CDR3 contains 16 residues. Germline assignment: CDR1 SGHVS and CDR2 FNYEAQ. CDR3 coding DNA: TGTGCCAGCAGCTTAAGTGCGACAGGACGCACAGATACGCTGTATTTT. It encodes CASSLSATGRTDTLYF. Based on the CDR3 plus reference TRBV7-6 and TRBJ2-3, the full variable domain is GAGVSQSPRYKVTKRGQDVALRCDPISGHVSLYWYRQALGQGPEFLTYFNYEAQQDKSGLPNDRFSAERPEGSISTLTIQRTEQRDSAMYRCASSLSATGRTDTLYFGPGTRLTVL.

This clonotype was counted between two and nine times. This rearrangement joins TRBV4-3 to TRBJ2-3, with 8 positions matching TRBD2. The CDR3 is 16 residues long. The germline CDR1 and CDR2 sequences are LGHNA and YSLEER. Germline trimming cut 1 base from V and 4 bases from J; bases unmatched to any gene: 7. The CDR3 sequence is CASSQVTGGVADTQYF. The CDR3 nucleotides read TGCGCCAGCAGCCAAGTGACGGGAGGGGTGGCAGATACGCAGTATTTT.